These 2 T cell receptor beta chains came from one sample sequenced in a study of cytomegalovirus exposure and HLA in healthy donors. The repertoire was sequenced with immunoSEQ multiplex PCR; TCRdb's copy has only in-frame clones and lacks some. Among some 160,000 clones listed, approximately 89% were seen once. The sequenced sample was PBMCs. The receptors were sampled from a man aged 18 to 30 in good health and CMV-seronegative.

This clone has more than one count but fewer than ten. The chain employs TRBV5-4 and TRBJ1-2; tentative D call: TRBD1 (6 bases). V was shortened by 2 bases and J by 8 bases, with 19 bases between the two germline ends. This CDR3 has 15 residues. Germline V gene data show CDR1 as SGHNT and CDR2 as YYREEE (reference sequence). CDR3 bases: TGTGCCAGCAGCTTTCTACAGGGTTTCTCTGGGGGCTACACCTTC. This codes for CASSFLQGFSGGYTF.

This chain links TRBV15 with TRBJ1-3, with D unresolved. CDR3 length: 16 residues. Germline CDR1 and CDR2: LNHNV and YYDKDF (reference sequence). V was trimmed by 5 bases and J by 0 bases, leaving 14 bases between them. The CDR3 loop is CATSPVRAFSGNTIYF. In DNA, the CDR3 is TGTGCCACCAGCCCGGTCCGAGCCTTCTCTGGAAACACCATATATTTT.